This record concerns one T cell receptor beta chain sequence. The sample comes from a study of cytomegalovirus exposure and HLA in healthy donors. The PCR contained 60 Vbeta and 13 Jbeta primers. Generated by immunoSEQ multiplex PCR, the TCRdb table keeps only in-frame clones and is missing some. The table shows 90,000 to 100,000 clones, with just under 80% occurring only once. Specimen: PBMCs. This TCR derives from a woman aged 40 to 50 in good health and CMV-seronegative.

CDR3 DNA sequence: TGTGCCAGCAGTGAAGCGCTCGTAAGCGGGAGACAAGAGACCCAGTACTTC. Translating it yields CASSEALVSGRQETQYF. V is TRBV6-1 and J is TRBJ2-5; TRBD2 aligns across 8 bases. The length of the CDR3 is 17 residues. The germline gives CDR1 MNHNS, CDR2 SASEGT. With 0 bases clipped from V and 2 bases from J, the junction kept 8 bases outside the gene matches.